This section outlines one T cell receptor beta chain sequence together with its context. This entry is derived from a study of lymphopenia after photon versus proton radiotherapy. Per the germline V gene, CDR1 is SGHDN and CDR2 is FVKESK. This CDR3 is 16 amino acids long. V lost 4 bases to trimming and J lost 0 bases, with 15 bases between them. Sequenced by immunoSEQ multiplex PCR; TCRdb stores in-frame clones only, minus some. Here the sample spans roughly 30,000 clones, under 90% being singletons. This receptor was identified in a woman between 50 and 59 years old with pancreatic cancer. The sequences come from peripheral blood, collected from a patient treated with photon-based radiotherapy. The chain couples TRBV14 to TRBJ2-5; the D call may be TRBD1 or TRBD2 (5 bases each). CDR3 sequence: CASSRFSGRNQETQYF. CDR3 sequence (DNA): TGTGCCAGCAGCCGCTTCTCGGGACGAAACCAAGAGACCCAGTACTTC.